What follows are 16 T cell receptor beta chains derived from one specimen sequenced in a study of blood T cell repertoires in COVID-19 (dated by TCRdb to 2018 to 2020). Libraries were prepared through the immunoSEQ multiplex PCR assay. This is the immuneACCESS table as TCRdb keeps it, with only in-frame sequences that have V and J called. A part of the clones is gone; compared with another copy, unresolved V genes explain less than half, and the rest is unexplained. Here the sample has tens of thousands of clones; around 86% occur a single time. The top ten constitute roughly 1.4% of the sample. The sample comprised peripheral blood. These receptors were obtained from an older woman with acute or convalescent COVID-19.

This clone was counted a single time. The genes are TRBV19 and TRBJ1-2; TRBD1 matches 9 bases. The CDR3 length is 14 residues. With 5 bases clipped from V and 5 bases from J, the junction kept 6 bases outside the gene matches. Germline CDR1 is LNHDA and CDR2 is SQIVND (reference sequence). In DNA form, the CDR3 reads TGTGCCAGTAGTGTGACAGGGGGTGGATATGGCTACACCTTC. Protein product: CASSVTGGGYGYTF.

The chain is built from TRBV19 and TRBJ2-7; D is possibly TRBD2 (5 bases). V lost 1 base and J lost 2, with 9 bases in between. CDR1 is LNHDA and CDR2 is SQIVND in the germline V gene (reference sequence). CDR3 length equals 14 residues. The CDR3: CASSIGTATYEQYF. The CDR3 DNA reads TGTGCCAGTAGTATAGGGACTGCTACCTACGAGCAGTACTTC.

CDR3 nucleotide sequence: TGTGCCAGCAGCTTGGGGGGGACGGGAGGCTCCTACAATGAGCAGTTCTTC. It specifies CASSLGGTGGSYNEQFF. The genes are TRBV5-4 and TRBJ2-1; 7 bases match TRBD2. V shed 0 bases and J 0 bases; nucleotides not matched to a gene: 6. This CDR3 spans 17 amino acids. The germline V gene encodes CDR1 SGHNT and CDR2 YYREEE (reference sequence).

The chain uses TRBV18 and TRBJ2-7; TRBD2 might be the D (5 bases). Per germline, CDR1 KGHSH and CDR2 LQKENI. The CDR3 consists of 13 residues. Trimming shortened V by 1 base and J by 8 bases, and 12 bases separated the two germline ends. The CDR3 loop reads CASSPHEEGQQYF. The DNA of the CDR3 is TGTGCCAGCTCACCACACGAAGAGGGTCAGCAGTACTTC.

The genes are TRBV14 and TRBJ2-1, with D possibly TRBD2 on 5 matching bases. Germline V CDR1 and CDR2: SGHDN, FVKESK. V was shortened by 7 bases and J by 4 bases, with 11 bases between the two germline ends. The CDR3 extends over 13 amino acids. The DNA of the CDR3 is TGTGCCAGCATGGGGAGAGAGTACAATGAGCAGTTCTTC. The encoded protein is CASMGREYNEQFF.

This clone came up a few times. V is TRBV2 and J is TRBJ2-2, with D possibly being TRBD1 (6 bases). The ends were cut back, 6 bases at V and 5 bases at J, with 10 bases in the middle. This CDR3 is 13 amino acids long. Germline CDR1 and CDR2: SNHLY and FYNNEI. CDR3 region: CASRLQGTGELFF. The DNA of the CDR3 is TGTGCCAGCAGATTACAGGGAACCGGGGAGCTGTTTTTT.

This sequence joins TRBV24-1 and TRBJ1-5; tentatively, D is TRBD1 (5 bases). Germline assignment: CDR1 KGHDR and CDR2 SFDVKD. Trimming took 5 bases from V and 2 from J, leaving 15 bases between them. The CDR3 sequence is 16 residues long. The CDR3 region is CATSGGGGRGNQPQHF. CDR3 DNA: TGTGCCACCAGTGGGGGAGGCGGCAGGGGCAATCAGCCCCAGCATTTT.

The CDR3 nucleotides are TGTGCCAGCAGCCACCTCGGGGGGGCGTCCCCAGGGGGTCGCGGCTACACCTTC. This sequence encodes CASSHLGGASPGGRGYTF. The V and J genes are TRBV14 and TRBJ1-2; TRBD1 aligns across 7 bases. CDR3 length: 18 amino acids. Germline trimming cut 3 bases from V and 8 bases from J; bases unmatched to any gene: 21. Germline loops: CDR1 SGHDN, CDR2 FVKESK.

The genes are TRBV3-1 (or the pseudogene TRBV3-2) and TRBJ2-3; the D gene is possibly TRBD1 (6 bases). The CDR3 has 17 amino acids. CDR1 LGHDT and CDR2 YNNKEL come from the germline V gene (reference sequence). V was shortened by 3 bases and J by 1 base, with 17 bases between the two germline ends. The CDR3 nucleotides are TGTGCCAGCAGCCAGAACTTTAGGGCAGGGGGCACAGATACGCAGTATTTT. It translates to CASSQNFRAGGTDTQYF.

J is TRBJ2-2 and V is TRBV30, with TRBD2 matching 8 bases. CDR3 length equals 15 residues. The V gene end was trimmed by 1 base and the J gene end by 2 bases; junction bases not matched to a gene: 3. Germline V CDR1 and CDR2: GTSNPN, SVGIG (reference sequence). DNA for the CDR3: TGTGCCTGGAGTGGACTAGCGCGAAACACCGGGGAGCTGTTTTTT. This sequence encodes CAWSGLARNTGELFF.

DNA of the CDR3: TGTGCCAGAGAAGCGGAGGACTCGTTAGAGACCCAGTACTTC. Its translation is CAREAEDSLETQYF. The chain combines TRBV30 with TRBJ2-5; weak D call: TRBD2 (5 bases). The V end lost 8 bases, the J end lost 4 bases, and 20 bases lay between the germline ends. This CDR3 has 14 residues. CDR1 and CDR2 from the germline V gene are GTSNPN and SVGIG (reference sequence).

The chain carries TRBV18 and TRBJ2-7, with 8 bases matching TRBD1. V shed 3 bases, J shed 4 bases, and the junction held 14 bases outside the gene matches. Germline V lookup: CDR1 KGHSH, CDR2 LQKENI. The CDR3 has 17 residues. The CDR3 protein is CASSPNNLGQGGYEQYF. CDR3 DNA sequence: TGTGCCAGCTCACCGAACAACCTCGGACAGGGTGGATACGAGCAGTACTTC.

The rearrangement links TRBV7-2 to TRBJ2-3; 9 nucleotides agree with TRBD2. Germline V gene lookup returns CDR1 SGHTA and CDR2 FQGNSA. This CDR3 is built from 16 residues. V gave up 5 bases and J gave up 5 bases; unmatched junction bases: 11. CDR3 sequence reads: CASSPPGLAGGDTQYF. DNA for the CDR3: TGTGCCAGCAGCCCCCCGGGACTAGCAGGTGGAGATACGCAGTATTTT.

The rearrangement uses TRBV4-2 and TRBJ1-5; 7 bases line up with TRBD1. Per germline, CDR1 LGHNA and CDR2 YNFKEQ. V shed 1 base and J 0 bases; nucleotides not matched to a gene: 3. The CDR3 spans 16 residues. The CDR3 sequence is CASSQGQGSSNQPQHF. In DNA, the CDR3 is TGTGCCAGCAGCCAAGGACAGGGTAGTAGCAATCAGCCCCAGCATTTT.

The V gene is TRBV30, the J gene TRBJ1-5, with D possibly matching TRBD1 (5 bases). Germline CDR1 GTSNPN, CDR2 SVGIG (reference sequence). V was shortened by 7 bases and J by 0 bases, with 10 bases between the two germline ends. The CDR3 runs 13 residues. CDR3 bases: TGTGCCTCCCGCGGGGGTAGCAATCAGCCCCAGCATTTT. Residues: CASRGGSNQPQHF.

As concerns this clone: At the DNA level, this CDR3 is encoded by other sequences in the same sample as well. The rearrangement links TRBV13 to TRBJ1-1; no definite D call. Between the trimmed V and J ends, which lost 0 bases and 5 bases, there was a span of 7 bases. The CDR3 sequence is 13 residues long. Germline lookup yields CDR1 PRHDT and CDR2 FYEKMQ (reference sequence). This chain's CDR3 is CASSLGRGTEAFF. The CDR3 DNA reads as TGTGCCAGCAGCTTAGGCCGAGGGACTGAAGCTTTCTTT.